Each of the 21 T cell receptor beta chains below was sequenced from the same sample in a study of shared clonotypes between healthy human individuals. Clones were sequenced by immunoSEQ multiplex PCR, and TCRdb holds only the in-frame ones, with some missing. The sample lists 2.3 million or so clones; approximately 93% were seen once. Sequenced input: naive CD4+ T cells from PBMCs. Subset noted: CD45RA+ positively selected. The receptors were gathered from a man aged 18 to 29 in good health. Some clones in this sample may be carry-over from other donors' samples.

This chain connects TRBV5-1 to TRBJ2-7; tentatively, D is TRBD2 (5 bases). V was clipped by 0 bases and J by 7 bases, with 14 bases between them. The germline V gene encodes CDR1 SGHRS and CDR2 YFSETQ. This CDR3 is 14 amino acids long. The CDR3 is CASSLADRSGEQYF. For the CDR3, the DNA is TGCGCCAGCAGCTTGGCCGATAGATCGGGAGAGCAGTACTTC.

The chain is built from TRBV6-6 and TRBJ2-4; no clear D gene. Germline assignment: CDR1 MNHNY and CDR2 SVGAGI (reference sequence). Trimming took off 6 bases at V and 9 bases at J, with 12 bases between the two ends. There are 12 residues in the CDR3. CDR3 bases: TGTGCCAGCAGAGACCATTTGGGCATTCAGTACTTC. Translated: CASRDHLGIQYF.

This chain links TRBV18 with TRBJ2-2, with 9 bases fitting TRBD1. The junction had 5 bases not matched to a gene; V was cut back by 6 bases and J by 3 bases. The CDR3 spans 15 residues. Germline CDR1 reads KGHSH; CDR2 reads LQKENI. CDR3 amino acids: CASSRDRGDTGELFF. The CDR3 coding sequence is TGTGCCAGCTCTCGAGACAGGGGGGACACCGGGGAGCTGTTTTTT.

The V call is TRBV5-1, the J call TRBJ2-1, with TRBD1 identical over 10 bases. The CDR3 loop spans 15 amino acids. CDR1 SGHRS and CDR2 YFSETQ come from the germline V gene. The V and J ends lost 4 bases and 6 bases, in that order; junction bases with no gene match: 7. CDR3 sequence reads: CASSLGTGVANEQFF. The DNA for the CDR3 is TGCGCCAGCAGCCTCGGGACAGGGGTAGCCAATGAGCAGTTCTTC.

The DNA of the CDR3 is TGTGCCAGCAGGCGCCTAGCGGCGGGGAACAATGAGCAGTTCTTC. Translation: CASRRLAAGNNEQFF. The chain recombines TRBV6-5 with TRBJ2-1; 7 nucleotides align to TRBD2. Germline V gene sequence: CDR1 MNHEY, CDR2 SVGAGI. V gave up 6 bases and J gave up 5 bases; unmatched junction bases: 10. The CDR3 is made up of 15 amino acids.

The chain combines TRBV4-1 with TRBJ2-1; 10 nucleotides match TRBD2. The ends lost 3 bases at V and 4 bases at J; junction bases unmatched: 6. Germline-derived CDR1 and CDR2 are MGHRA and YSYEKL. The CDR3 is 16 residues long. CDR3 amino acids: CASSHPGLAVYNEQFF. In nucleotides, the CDR3 is TGCGCCAGCAGCCATCCAGGACTAGCGGTTTACAATGAGCAGTTCTTC.

This chain connects TRBV18 to TRBJ1-1; 9 bases are shared with TRBD1. The CDR3 has 14 amino acids. Germline V gene sequence: CDR1 KGHSH, CDR2 LQKENI. Trimming cost V 2 bases and J 10 bases; bases outside gene matches: 8. CDR3 DNA sequence: TGTGCCAGCTCACCAGGGACAGGGTACTCGCCAGCTTTCTTT. It yields the protein CASSPGTGYSPAFF.

The V gene is TRBV11-2, the J gene TRBJ2-5, with unresolved D. V was clipped by 4 bases and J by 3 bases, with 12 bases between them. Germline V gives CDR1 SGHAT, CDR2 FQNNGV. The CDR3 has 14 residues. CDR3 in DNA: TGTGCCAGCAGCTCCACTATAAGAAAAGAGACCCAGTACTTC. Its protein is CASSSTIRKETQYF.

This clone appeared a single time. The rearrangement links TRBV6-1 to TRBJ2-2; D not certain. Germline V gives CDR1 MNHNS, CDR2 SASEGT. The CDR3 is made up of 15 amino acids. V lost 3 bases, J lost 0 bases, and 8 bases lay in between. CDR3 bases: TGTGCCAGCAGTGAGGAAATCGCGAACACCGGGGAGCTGTTTTTT. Its translation is CASSEEIANTGELFF.

CDR3 DNA: TGTGCCATCGCACAGGGAGGTCCTCGGGAGACCCAGTACTTC. As protein: CAIAQGGPRETQYF. The gene calls are TRBV5-4 and TRBJ2-5; perhaps D is TRBD1 or TRBD2 (6 bases each). Trimming cost V 9 bases and J 5 bases, with 20 bases left between them. The CDR3 contains 14 residues. Germline assignment: CDR1 SGHNT and CDR2 YYREEE (reference sequence).

The chain recombines TRBV21-1 with TRBJ2-7; TRBD1, as called in the table, went unchecked against the DNA. TRBV21-1 is a pseudogene segment. The CDR3 is made up of 16 amino acids. The CDR3 reads CASSAKGQASSYEQYF. DNA of the CDR3: TGTGCCAGCAGCGCGAAGGGACAGGCGAGCTCCTACGAGCAGTACTTC.

V gene TRBV19 combines with J gene TRBJ2-1; TRBD2 matches at 14 bases. The V and J ends lost 4 bases and 6 bases, in that order; junction bases with no gene match: 14. The CDR3 has 19 amino acids. Per the germline V gene, CDR1 is LNHDA and CDR2 is SQIVND (reference sequence). CDR3 bases: TGTGCCAGTAGTAGGGGGACTAGCGGGAGAAGGCCTAAGGCCAATGAGCAGTTCTTC. It encodes CASSRGTSGRRPKANEQFF.

The chain is built from TRBV9 and TRBJ2-7, with TRBD2 matching 9 bases. V lost 0 bases, J lost 0 bases, and 4 bases stayed unmatched. This CDR3 is built from 16 residues. The V gene's germline CDR1 is SGDLS and CDR2 YYNGEE. CDR3: CASSVGVSGSSYEQYF. The DNA of the CDR3 is TGTGCCAGCAGCGTAGGGGTTAGCGGGAGCTCCTACGAGCAGTACTTC.

This clone was detected once. The rearrangement links TRBV6-6 to TRBJ2-7, with 13 positions matching TRBD2. The V and J ends lost 1 base and 4 bases, in that order; junction bases with no gene match: 4. Germline values: CDR1 MNHNY, CDR2 SVGAGI (reference sequence). CDR3 length equals 16 residues. The CDR3: CASSYWTSGRDYEQYF. CDR3 coding DNA: TGTGCCAGCAGTTACTGGACTAGCGGGAGAGATTACGAGCAGTACTTC.

This sequence joins TRBV7-9 and TRBJ2-3; D is possibly TRBD2 (6 bases). The V and J ends lost 5 bases and 3 bases respectively, with 18 bases between them. The germline CDR1 and CDR2 sequences are SEHNR and FQNEAQ (reference sequence). The CDR3 is 16 amino acids. CDR3 protein: CASSLHSGWGTDTQYF. The CDR3 DNA follows: TGTGCCAGCAGCCTCCACAGCGGGTGGGGGACAGATACGCAGTATTTT.

The chain is built from TRBV5-4 and TRBJ1-2; no reliable D call. With 0 bases removed from V and 3 bases from J, the gap between germline ends came to 9 bases. CDR3 length equals 14 residues. Germline values: CDR1 SGHNT, CDR2 YYREEE (reference sequence). The CDR3 sequence: CASSLVGRHYGYTF. The CDR3 bases are TGTGCCAGCAGCTTGGTCGGGAGGCACTATGGCTACACCTTC.

The chain recombines TRBV30 with TRBJ2-1; D is uncertain. This CDR3 is built from 13 residues. Germline V CDR1 and CDR2: GTSNPN, SVGIG (reference sequence). Trimming pared 5 bases from V and 0 bases from J, leaving 8 bases between. The CDR3 reads CAWGSSSYNEQFF. DNA for the CDR3: TGTGCCTGGGGTTCTAGCTCCTACAATGAGCAGTTCTTC.

This rearrangement joins TRBV9 to TRBJ2-5; 8 bases map to TRBD2. Germline V CDR1 and CDR2: SGDLS, YYNGEE. V lost 2 bases and J lost 1; bases outside the gene matches: 7. The length of the CDR3 is 16 residues. The CDR3: CASSVDGRVSQETQYF. The CDR3 DNA sequence: TGTGCCAGCAGCGTGGACGGGAGGGTATCCCAAGAGACCCAGTACTTC.

The chain combines TRBV19 with TRBJ1-1; D is possibly TRBD1 (6 bases). Per the germline V gene, CDR1 is LNHDA and CDR2 is SQIVND (reference sequence). CDR3 size: 13 residues. The germline V and J ends were trimmed by 7 bases and 3 bases, with 12 bases remaining between them. CDR3 sequence (DNA): TGTGCCAGTACCCAGGGGTGGGACACTGAAGCTTTCTTT. It codes for CASTQGWDTEAFF.

The chain has TRBV5-4 and TRBJ1-1; D is unclear. This CDR3 contains 12 residues. CDR1 is SGHNT and CDR2 is YYREEE in the germline V gene (reference sequence). V lost 5 bases, J lost 3 bases, and 8 bases lay in between. In DNA form, the CDR3 reads TGTGCCAGCAGGATGAAGGACACTGAAGCTTTCTTT. Residues: CASRMKDTEAFF.

This chain uses TRBV6-1 with TRBJ2-3, with D perhaps matching TRBD1 or TRBD2 (5 bases each). The V end was cut by 6 bases, the J end by 3 bases, with 13 bases between. CDR3 length equals 14 residues. The germline gives CDR1 MNHNS, CDR2 SASEGT. The CDR3 is CASRQGPGTDTQYF. CDR3 coding DNA: TGTGCCAGCAGGCAGGGACCTGGGACAGATACGCAGTATTTT.